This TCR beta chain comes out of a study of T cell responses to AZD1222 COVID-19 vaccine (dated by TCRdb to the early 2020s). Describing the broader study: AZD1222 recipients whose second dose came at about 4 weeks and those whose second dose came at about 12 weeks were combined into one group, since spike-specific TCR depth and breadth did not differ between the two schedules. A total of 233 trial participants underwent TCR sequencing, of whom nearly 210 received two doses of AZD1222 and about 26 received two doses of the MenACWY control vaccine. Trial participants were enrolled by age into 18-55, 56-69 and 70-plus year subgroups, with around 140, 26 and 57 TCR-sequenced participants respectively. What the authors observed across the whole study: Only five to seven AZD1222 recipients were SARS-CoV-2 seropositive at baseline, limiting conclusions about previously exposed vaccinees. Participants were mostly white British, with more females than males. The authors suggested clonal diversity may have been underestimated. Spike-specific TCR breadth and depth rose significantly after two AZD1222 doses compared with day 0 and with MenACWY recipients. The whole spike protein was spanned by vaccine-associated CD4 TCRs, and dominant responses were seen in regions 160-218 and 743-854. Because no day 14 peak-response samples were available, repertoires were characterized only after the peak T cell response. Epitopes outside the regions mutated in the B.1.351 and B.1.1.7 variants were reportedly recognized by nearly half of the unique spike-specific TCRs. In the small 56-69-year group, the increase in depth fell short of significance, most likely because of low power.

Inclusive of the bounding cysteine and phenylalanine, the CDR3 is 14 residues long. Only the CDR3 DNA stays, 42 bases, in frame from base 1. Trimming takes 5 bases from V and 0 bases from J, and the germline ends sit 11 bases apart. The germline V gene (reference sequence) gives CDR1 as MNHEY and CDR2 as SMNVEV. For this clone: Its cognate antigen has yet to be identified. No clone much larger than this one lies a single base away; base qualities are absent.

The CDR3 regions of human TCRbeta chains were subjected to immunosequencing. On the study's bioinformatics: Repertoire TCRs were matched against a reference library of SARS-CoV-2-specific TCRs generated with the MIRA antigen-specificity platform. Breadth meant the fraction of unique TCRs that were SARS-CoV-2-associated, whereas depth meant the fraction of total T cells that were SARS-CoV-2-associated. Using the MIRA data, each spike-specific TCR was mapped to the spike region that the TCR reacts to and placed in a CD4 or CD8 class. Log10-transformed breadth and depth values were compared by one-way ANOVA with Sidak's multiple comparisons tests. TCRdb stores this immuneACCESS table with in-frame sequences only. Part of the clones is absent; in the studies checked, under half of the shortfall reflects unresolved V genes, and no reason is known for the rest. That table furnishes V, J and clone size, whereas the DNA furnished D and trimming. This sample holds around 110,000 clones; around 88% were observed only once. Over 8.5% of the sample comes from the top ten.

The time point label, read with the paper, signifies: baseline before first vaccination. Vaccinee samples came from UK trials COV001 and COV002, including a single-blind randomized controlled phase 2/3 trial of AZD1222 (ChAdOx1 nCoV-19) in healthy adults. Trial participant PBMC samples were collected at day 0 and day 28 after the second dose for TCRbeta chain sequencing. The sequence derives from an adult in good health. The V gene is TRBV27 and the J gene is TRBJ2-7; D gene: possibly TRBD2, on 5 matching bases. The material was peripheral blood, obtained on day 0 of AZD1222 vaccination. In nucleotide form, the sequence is TGTGCCAGCAGTAACCTCCGGGGCTCCTACGAGCAGTACTTC. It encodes CASSNLRGSYEQYF.